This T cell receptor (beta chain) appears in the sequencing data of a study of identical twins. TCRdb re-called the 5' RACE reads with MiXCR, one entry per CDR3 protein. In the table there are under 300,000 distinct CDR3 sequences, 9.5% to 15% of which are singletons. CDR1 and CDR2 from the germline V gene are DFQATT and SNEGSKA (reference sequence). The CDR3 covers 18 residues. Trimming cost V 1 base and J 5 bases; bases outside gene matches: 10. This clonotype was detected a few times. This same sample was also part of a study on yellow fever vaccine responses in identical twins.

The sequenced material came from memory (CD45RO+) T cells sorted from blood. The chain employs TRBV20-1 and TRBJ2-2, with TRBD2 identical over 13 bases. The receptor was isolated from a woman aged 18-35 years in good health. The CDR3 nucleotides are TGCAGTGCTAGAGGTCCCGGGACTAGCGGGATTGGGACCGGGGAGCTGTTTTTT. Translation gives CSARGPGTSGIGTGELFF.